What follows are 6 T cell receptor beta chains derived from one specimen sequenced in a study of control samples from healthy donors and cancer patients. TCRdb's table, derived via immunoSEQ multiplex PCR, lists solely in-frame clones and lacks some. This sample has 93,000 or so clones; 75% to 90% occur once, and the top ten carry about a fifth. Material for sequencing was PBMCs. These receptors were collected from a man in his fifties or sixties with lung cancer.

The chain employs TRBV15 and TRBJ2-1, with TRBD2 identical over 10 bases. The CDR3 is made up of 17 amino acids. The V segment lost 1 base and the J segment 10 bases; nucleotides outside the gene matches: 13. CDR1 and CDR2 from the germline V gene are LNHNV and YYDKDF (reference sequence). CDR3 protein: CATSRVLNSGGPPEQFF. CDR3 DNA: TGTGCCACCAGCAGAGTCCTAAATAGCGGGGGGCCCCCAGAGCAGTTCTTC.

The chain carries TRBV4-2 and TRBJ1-6, with TRBD1 matching over 11 bases. The trim removed 4 bases at V and 5 bases at J, leaving 7 bases unmatched. This CDR3 is built from 17 residues. Germline V gene data show CDR1 as LGHNA and CDR2 as YNFKEQ. The CDR3, as DNA: TGTGCCAGCAGCCCTCGGGACAGGGGGTCGAATAATTCACCCCTCCACTTT. This translates into CASSPRDRGSNNSPLHF.

V is TRBV9 and J is TRBJ2-7; D ambiguous. The V gene lost 2 bases and the J gene lost 7 bases, with 13 bases spanning the gap. CDR1 is SGDLS and CDR2 is YYNGEE in the germline V gene. The CDR3 totals 13 residues. The CDR3 nucleotides read TGTGCCAGCAGCGTGGCCCCTCAGACAGAGCAGTACGTC. This encodes CASSVAPQTEQYV.

V and J are TRBV7-3 and TRBJ2-1; D possibly corresponds to TRBD1 (5 bases). The V and J ends lost 6 bases and 4 bases respectively, with 10 bases between them. CDR1 is SGHTA and CDR2 is FQGTGA in the germline V gene. CDR3 length: 13 amino acids. The CDR3 nucleotides read TGTGCCAGCAGTCTTCAGGGATACAATGAGCAGTTCTTC. Translated: CASSLQGYNEQFF.

The genes are TRBV9 and TRBJ2-5; D is unresolved. Germline CDR1 is SGDLS and CDR2 is YYNGEE. CDR3 length: 15 amino acids. Trimming took off 0 bases at V and 3 bases at J, with 12 bases between the two ends. The CDR3 sequence is CASSVEGWEEETQYF. CDR3 in DNA: TGTGCCAGCAGCGTAGAGGGATGGGAAGAAGAGACCCAGTACTTC.

CDR3 region: CASSFGTGSYEQYF. CDR3 coding DNA: TGTGCCAGCAGCTTCGGGACAGGATCCTACGAGCAGTACTTC. The genes are TRBV5-6 and TRBJ2-7; TRBD1 aligns across 8 bases. The CDR3 has 14 amino acids. Unmatched junction bases numbered 2, after V lost 2 bases and J lost 1 base. The germline CDR1 and CDR2 sequences are SGHDT and YYEEEE. The whole variable domain, remainder taken from reference TRBV5-6 and TRBJ2-7, is DAGVTQSPTHLIKTRGQQVTLRCSPKSGHDTVSWYQQALGQGPQFIFQYYEEEERQRGNFPDRFSGHQFPNYSSELNVNALLLGDSALYLCASSFGTGSYEQYFGPGTRLTVT.